The 6 T cell receptor beta chains listed next were all sequenced from one sample in a study of blood T cell repertoires in COVID-19. Sequencing was performed with immunoSEQ multiplex PCR; in TCRdb, only in-frame clones are kept and a portion is missing. The sample gives about 150,000 clones, under 90% of which show up once; around 7.7% is in the top ten. Sequences were obtained from PBMCs or T cells enriched from blood (not recorded which). These receptor sequences come from a man aged 45-60 years who had recovered from COVID-19.

The rearrangement uses TRBV11-2 and TRBJ2-7; 7 positions agree with TRBD1. This CDR3 comprises 16 residues. The junction had 7 bases not matched to a gene; V was cut back by 0 bases and J by 2 bases. Looked up from germline, CDR1 is SGHAT and CDR2 is FQNNGV. The CDR3 here is CASSLDLSTGAYEQYF. CDR3 nucleotide sequence: TGTGCCAGCAGCTTAGACTTAAGTACAGGGGCCTACGAGCAGTACTTC.

The chain uses TRBV7-8 and TRBJ1-6, with D perhaps matching TRBD1 (5 bases). V lost 1 base, J lost 10 bases, and 14 bases lay in between. Per the germline V gene, CDR1 is SGHVS and CDR2 is FQNEAQ. The CDR3 spans 15 residues. The CDR3 loop reads CASSLGSGSQSPLHF. Here the CDR3 DNA reads TGTGCCAGCAGCTTAGGGTCAGGGTCACAGTCACCCCTCCACTTT.

The chain carries TRBV19 and TRBJ2-6; TRBD1 aligns across 10 bases. The V and J ends lost 3 bases and 0 bases, in that order; junction bases with no gene match: 2. Germline assignment: CDR1 LNHDA and CDR2 SQIVND (reference sequence). This CDR3 region has 17 residues. This chain's CDR3 is CASSMDRGISGANVLTF. The CDR3 DNA follows: TGTGCCAGTAGTATGGACAGGGGGATCTCTGGGGCCAACGTCCTGACTTTC. Full variable domain (missing parts from reference TRBV19 and TRBJ2-6): DGGITQSPKYLFRKEGQNVTLSCEQNLNHDAMYWYRQDPGQGLRLIYYSQIVNDFQKGDIAEGYSVSREKKESFPLTVTSAQKNPTAFYLCASSMDRGISGANVLTFGAGSRLTVL.

The chain recombines TRBV6-1 with TRBJ2-5, with 7 bases fitting TRBD1. Germline-derived CDR1 and CDR2 are MNHNS and SASEGT. CDR3 length equals 14 residues. V shed 1 base, J shed 4 bases, and the junction held 3 bases outside the gene matches. CDR3 DNA sequence: TGTGCCAGCAGTGAAGGGACAGGCGGAGAGACCCAGTACTTC. It is translated as CASSEGTGGETQYF.

V and J are TRBV7-2 and TRBJ2-2, with 9 positions matching TRBD2. After removal of 5 bases from V and 0 bases from J, the junction contained 7 bases not matched to a gene. Germline V gene sequence: CDR1 SGHTA, CDR2 FQGNSA. The CDR3 extends over 17 amino acids. CDR3 residues: CASSPSGESTNTGELFF. The CDR3, as DNA: TGTGCCAGCAGCCCTAGCGGGGAATCAACGAACACCGGGGAGCTGTTTTTT.

The chain links TRBV6-6 to TRBJ1-2; possibly TRBD1 for D (5 bases). CDR3 length: 16 residues. The V and J ends lost 2 bases and 8 bases respectively, with 21 bases between them. Germline V lookup: CDR1 MNHNY, CDR2 SVGAGI (reference sequence). The CDR3 spells CASSYPIRDFKEGYTF. The CDR3, as DNA: TGTGCCAGCAGTTACCCAATCCGGGACTTTAAGGAGGGCTACACCTTC.